This TCR beta chain was recorded in a study of OX40 agonist ivuxolimab in advanced cancers. Sequenced by immunoSEQ multiplex PCR; TCRdb stores in-frame clones only, minus some. The repertoire consists of over 85,000 clones, with about 83% occurring once and the leading ten covering 0.5%. This TCR came from an adult with an advanced solid tumor such as melanoma, head and neck, liver or kidney cancer. Sequencing used CD4+ or CD8+ T cells sorted from blood, obtained in a trial of the OX40 agonist ivuxolimab.

CDR3 coding DNA: TGTGCCAGTAGTATCGATGGACGGGTAAAGGTCACTGAAGCTTTCTTT. This sequence encodes CASSIDGRVKVTEAFF. The rearrangement uses TRBV19 and TRBJ1-1; D gene ambiguous. CDR3 length: 16 residues. Germline CDR1 is LNHDA and CDR2 is SQIVND (reference sequence). V was pared by 3 bases and J by 4 bases, with 18 bases between.